Listed below are T cell receptor beta chains from one sample, sequenced in a study of regulatory T cells in long-lasting Graves disease. One entry per CDR3 protein, called by TCRdb with MiXCR from the multiplex PCR reads. The sample has roughly 500,000 distinct CDR3 sequences, about 22% seen once. Here the sequenced sample was peripheral blood mononuclear cells (PBMCs), taken when the disease was refractory, from a patient treated with antithyroid drugs. All receptors come from a female donor with Graves disease. Each CDR3 is given with its conserved first and last residue. The D gene is left open where the match is weak. Size is omitted from some rows. Given values are once, few, many or a class for expanded clones.

TRBD1	TRBV2	TRBJ2-7	15	many	TGTGCCAGCATTATAAGGACAGGGGGTCTCTACGAGCAGTACTTC	CASIIRTGGLYEQYF
NA	TRBV5-6	TRBJ1-6	16	many	TGTGCCAGCAGTTCCCAGGCCGGGGCGAGGAATTCACCCCTCCACTTT	CASSSQAGARNSPLHF
NA	TRBV28	TRBJ2-6	20	many	TGTGCCAGCAGTTTATGGGGCGGCAGGGCCCTCCTCTCTGGGGCCAACGTCCTGACTTTC	CASSLWGGRALLSGANVLTF
NA	TRBV7-9	TRBJ2-4	13	few	TGTGCCAGCAGCTTAACCGGGGAGGACATTCAGTACTTC	CASSLTGEDIQYF
NA	TRBV5-6	TRBJ1-2	15	few	TGTGCCAGCAGCCCTGCAGGAGGGTGGGACTATGGCTACACCTTC	CASSPAGGWDYGYTF
NA	TRBV27	TRBJ2-7	15	many	TGTGCCAGCAGTTACCGGGGTGAGGGCACCTACGAGCAGTACTTC	CASSYRGEGTYEQYF
NA	TRBV30	TRBJ1-5	14	NA	TGTGCCTGGAGTGCGTCAGGTAGCAATCAGCCCCAGCATTTT	CAWSASGSNQPQHF
NA	TRBV4-1	TRBJ1-1	16	NA	TGCGCCAGCAGCCAAGGCGGACGGAACCGACGAACTGAAGCTTTCTTT	CASSQGGRNRRTEAFF
TRBD1	TRBV19	TRBJ1-1	14	few	TGTGCCAGTAGTGGGACAGGGTATGTCACTGAAGCTTTCTTT	CASSGTGYVTEAFF
NA	TRBV20-1	TRBJ1-6	16	NA	TGCAGTGCTAGAGATCAAGGACAGTACTATAATTCACCCCTCCACTTT	CSARDQGQYYNSPLHF
TRBD2	TRBV12-3/TRBV12-4	TRBJ2-7	15	many	TGTGCCAGCAGTTTACCGGCTAGCGGATACTACGAGCAGTACTTC	CASSLPASGYYEQYF
TRBD1	TRBV24-1	TRBJ2-7	14	many	TGTGCCACCAGTGAGACAGGGGCGTCCTACGAGCAGTACTTC	CATSETGASYEQYF
TRBD1	TRBV29-1	TRBJ1-5	15	NA	TGCAGCGTAGGGACGGGACAGGGTGGCAATCAGCCCCAGCATTTT	CSVGTGQGGNQPQHF
NA	TRBV7-8	TRBJ2-7	15	few	TGTGCCAGCAGCTTAGAACCCGGCAATCCCTACGAGCAGTACTTC	CASSLEPGNPYEQYF
TRBD1	TRBV5-1	TRBJ2-2	17	few	TGCGCCAGCAGCCTGGGGGCCGGGACAGTGAACACCGGGGAGCTGTTTTTT	CASSLGAGTVNTGELFF
NA	TRBV14	TRBJ1-2	15	NA	TGTGCCAGCGGCCAAGGGACCGGACTAAACTATGGCTACACCTTC	CASGQGTGLNYGYTF
NA	TRBV7-9	TRBJ1-3	15	few	TGTGCCAGCAGCTTATTCGAGGTCTCTGGAAACACCATATATTTT	CASSLFEVSGNTIYF
NA	TRBV7-9	TRBJ1-1	13	NA	TGTGCCAGCAGTACCCGGGACCGGACTGAAGCTTTCTTT	CASSTRDRTEAFF
NA	TRBV28	TRBJ1-2	14	many	TGTGCCAGCACCTCCCCAGGGGAGCGCAATGGCTACACCTTC	CASTSPGERNGYTF
NA	TRBV9	TRBJ2-2	14	NA	TGTGCCGGCAGCGTAATAACGGGGACCGGGGAGCTGTTTTTT	CAGSVITGTGELFF
TRBD2	TRBV28	TRBJ2-5	14	many	TGTGCCAGCAGTATAGCGGGAGGGATGGAGACCCAGTACTTC	CASSIAGGMETQYF
TRBD2	TRBV11-2	TRBJ2-1	19	few	TGTGCCAGCAGCTTAGATCTGCCCTGGCTAGCGGAGAGTTACAATGAGCAGTTCTTC	CASSLDLPWLAESYNEQFF
NA	TRBV30	TRBJ1-1	14	NA	TGTGCCTGGAGGCCCTGGACAGAGGGGCGTGGAGCTTTCTTT	CAWRPWTEGRGAFF
NA	TRBV27	TRBJ2-6	18	many	TGTGCCAGCTCCTCCAGGGGTCACGTCCTCTCTGGGGCCAACGTCCTGACTTTC	CASSSRGHVLSGANVLTF
NA	TRBV6-4	TRBJ1-5	15	NA	TGTGCCAGCCACTCCCCGGGAGGGGGCAATCAGCCCCAGCATTTT	CASHSPGGGNQPQHF
NA	TRBV27	TRBJ1-1	13	many	TGTGCCAGCAGTGGGACATTTAACACTGAAGCTTTCTTT	CASSGTFNTEAFF
NA	TRBV12-5	TRBJ2-5	12	few	TGTGCTAGTACGGCGGGTCAAGAGACCCAGTACTTC	CASTAGQETQYF
NA	TRBV28	TRBJ1-4	16	NA	TGTGCCAGCAGTCCTCAGGACCGACCGGGTATGGAAAAACTGTTTTTT	CASSPQDRPGMEKLFF
NA	TRBV7-2	TRBJ2-4	16	many	TGTGCCAGCAGCCCATACGGGGCGGCTCAGTTACACATTCAGTACTTC	CASSPYGAAQLHIQYF
NA	TRBV9	TRBJ2-7	14	NA	TGTGCCAGCAGCGTACAAGGGGGAGTGGACGAGCAGTACTTC	CASSVQGGVDEQYF
TRBD1	TRBV7-9	TRBJ2-7	16	many	TGTGCCAGCAGCCCACCGCCTCGACAGGGGATCCACGAGCAGTACTTC	CASSPPPRQGIHEQYF
NA	TRBV6-5	TRBJ2-3	16	once	NA	CASSSSRGGGTDTQYF
NA	TRBV15	TRBJ1-4	13	NA	TGTGCCACCAGCAGAGGGGTGGATGAAAGACTGTTTTTT	CATSRGVDERLFF
NA	TRBV20-1	TRBJ1-1	16	NA	TGCAGTGCTAGACACTTGACCGGGACCCTCAACACTGAAGCTTTCTTT	CSARHLTGTLNTEAFF
NA	TRBV12-3/TRBV12-4	TRBJ2-7	14	many	TGTGCCAGCAGCCCGGGTGCTCTAATCTACGAGCAGTACTTC	CASSPGALIYEQYF
NA	TRBV12-3/TRBV12-4	TRBJ1-1	13	many	TGTGCCAGCAGTTTATTTTGGGAAACTGAAGCTTTCTTT	CASSLFWETEAFF
TRBD1	TRBV28	TRBJ1-2	18	many	TGTGCCAGCAGTTTGGTTTCGGTGAGGGACAGGGGCCTTACCCCCTACACCTTC	CASSLVSVRDRGLTPYTF
NA	TRBV12-3/TRBV12-4	TRBJ1-4	13	many	TGTGCCAGCAGTGGCCAGGTTGGCGAAAAACTGTTTTTT	CASSGQVGEKLFF
NA	TRBV4-1	TRBJ1-1	14	many	TGCGCCAGCAGCCCCGGAGAGGGTTGGACTGAAGCTTTCTTT	CASSPGEGWTEAFF
TRBD1	TRBV6-2/TRBV6-3	TRBJ1-1	15	NA	TGTGCCAGCAGTTACGGGACAGGAGAGAACACTGAAGCTTTCTTT	CASSYGTGENTEAFF
TRBD1	TRBV30	TRBJ1-2	13	NA	TGTGCCTGGAGTGCTGGGACAGACTATGGCTACACCTTC	CAWSAGTDYGYTF
NA	TRBV28	TRBJ1-2	14	many	TGTGCCAGCAGCCCCCCTGGGCGGAGCTATGGCTACACCTTC	CASSPPGRSYGYTF
TRBD1	TRBV7-9	TRBJ1-2	16	NA	TGTGCCAGCAGCGCCTCGGGACAGGGGGCAAACTATGGCTACACCTTC	CASSASGQGANYGYTF
NA	TRBV27	TRBJ2-3	13	few	TGTGCCAGCAGTCCCGGGGACAAGATAACGCAGTATTTT	CASSPGDKITQYF
NA	TRBV20-1	TRBJ1-1	17	NA	TGCAGTGCTAGAGATCATGAGGGTTCACCATTGAACACTGAAGCTTTCTTT	CSARDHEGSPLNTEAFF
TRBD1	TRBV19	TRBJ2-5	16	few	TGTGCCAGTAGTAAACAGGACAGGGCGTACCAAGAGACCCAGTACTTC	CASSKQDRAYQETQYF
NA	TRBV9	TRBJ1-6	15	many	TGTGCCAGCAGCGTAGCGGGGTACGAGGGTTCACCCCTCCACTTT	CASSVAGYEGSPLHF
NA	TRBV12-3/TRBV12-4	TRBJ1-1	14	many	TGTGCCAGCAGTTTCCTGGGGGCGCGTGCTGAAGCTTTCTTT	CASSFLGARAEAFF
TRBD1	TRBV6-1	TRBJ1-1	14	NA	TGTGCCAGCAGTGTGACAGGGCGGAACACTGAAGCTTTCTTT	CASSVTGRNTEAFF
NA	TRBV11-2	TRBJ2-7	14	many	TGTGCCAGCAGCTTAGTTGGGAAACCCTACGAGCAGTACTTC	CASSLVGKPYEQYF
TRBD2	TRBV20-1	TRBJ2-2	15	NA	TGCAGTGCTAGCCTCGGGGGGGCTCCGTTTGGGGAGCTGTTTTTT	CSASLGGAPFGELFF
NA	TRBV20-1	TRBJ1-4	14	many	TGCAGTGCTAGGGGAAGTCCCTTGGCAGAAAAACTGTTTTTT	CSARGSPLAEKLFF
NA	TRBV5-1	TRBJ2-7	16	few	TGCGCCGGCAGCCGCGATTTCCTGAGGGCCCACTACGAGCAGTACTTC	CAGSRDFLRAHYEQYF
NA	TRBV20-1	TRBJ2-2	13	many	TGCAGTGCCCTGGGCCAGAATAGAGGGGAGCTGTTTTTT	CSALGQNRGELFF
NA	TRBV19	TRBJ1-2	14	many	TGTGCCAGTAGTATTCGGGGCCAGGACTATGGCTACACCTTC	CASSIRGQDYGYTF
NA	TRBV28	TRBJ2-7	16	many	TGTGCCAGCAGTTTAAGCCCAACAGTGAGCTCCTACGAGCAGTACTTC	CASSLSPTVSSYEQYF
TRBD1	TRBV5-1	TRBJ2-7	14	many	TGCGCCAGCAGCTTGGGGGACAGGGGTCACGAGCAGTACTTC	CASSLGDRGHEQYF